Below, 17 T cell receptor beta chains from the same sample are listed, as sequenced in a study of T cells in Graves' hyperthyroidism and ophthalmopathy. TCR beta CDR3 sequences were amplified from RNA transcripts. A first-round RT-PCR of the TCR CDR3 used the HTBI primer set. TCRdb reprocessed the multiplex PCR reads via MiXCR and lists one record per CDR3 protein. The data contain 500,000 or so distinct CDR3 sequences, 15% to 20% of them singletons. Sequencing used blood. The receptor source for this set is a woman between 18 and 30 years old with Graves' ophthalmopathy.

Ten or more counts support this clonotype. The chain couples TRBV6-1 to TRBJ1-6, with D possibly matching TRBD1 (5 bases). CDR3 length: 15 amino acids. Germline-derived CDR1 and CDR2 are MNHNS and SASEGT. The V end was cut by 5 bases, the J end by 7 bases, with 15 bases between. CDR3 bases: TGTGCCAGCAGTTCCGAATGGGGGAGCAATTCACCCCTCCACTTT. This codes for CASSSEWGSNSPLHF.

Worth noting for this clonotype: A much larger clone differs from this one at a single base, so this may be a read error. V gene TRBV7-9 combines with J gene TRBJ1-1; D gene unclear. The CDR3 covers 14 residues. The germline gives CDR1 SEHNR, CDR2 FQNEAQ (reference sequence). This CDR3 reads CASSSLTPNTEASF. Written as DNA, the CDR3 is TGTGCCAGCAGCTCCCTAACACCTAACACTGAAGCTTCCTTT.

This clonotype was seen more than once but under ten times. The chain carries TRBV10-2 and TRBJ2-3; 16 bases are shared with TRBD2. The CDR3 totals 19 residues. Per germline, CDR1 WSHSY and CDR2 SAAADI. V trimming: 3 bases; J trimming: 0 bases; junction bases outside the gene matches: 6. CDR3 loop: CASSDSGLAGGVSTDTQYF. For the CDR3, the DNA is TGCGCCAGCAGTGACTCGGGACTAGCGGGGGGGGTTAGCACAGATACGCAGTATTTT.

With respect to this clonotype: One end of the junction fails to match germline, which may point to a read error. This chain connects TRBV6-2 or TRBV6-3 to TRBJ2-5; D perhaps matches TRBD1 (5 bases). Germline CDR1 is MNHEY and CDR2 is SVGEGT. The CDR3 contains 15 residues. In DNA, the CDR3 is TGTGCCAGCAGTTACCTCCAGGGATTACAAGAGGCCCAGTACTTC. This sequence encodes CASSYLQGLQEAQYF.

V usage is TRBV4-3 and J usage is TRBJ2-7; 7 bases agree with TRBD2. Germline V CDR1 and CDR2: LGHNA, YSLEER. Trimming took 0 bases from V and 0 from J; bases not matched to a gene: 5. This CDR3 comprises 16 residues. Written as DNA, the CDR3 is TGCGCCAGCAGCCAAGATGGGGGGGATAGCTCCTACGAGCAGTACTTC. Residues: CASSQDGGDSSYEQYF.

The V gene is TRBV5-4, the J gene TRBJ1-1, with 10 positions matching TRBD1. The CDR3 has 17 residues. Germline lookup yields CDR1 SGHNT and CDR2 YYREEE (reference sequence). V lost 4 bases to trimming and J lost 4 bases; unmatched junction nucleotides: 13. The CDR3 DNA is TGTGCCAGCAGCCTTGATCCGACAGGGGGCATGAGCACTGAAGCTTTCTTT. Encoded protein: CASSLDPTGGMSTEAFF.

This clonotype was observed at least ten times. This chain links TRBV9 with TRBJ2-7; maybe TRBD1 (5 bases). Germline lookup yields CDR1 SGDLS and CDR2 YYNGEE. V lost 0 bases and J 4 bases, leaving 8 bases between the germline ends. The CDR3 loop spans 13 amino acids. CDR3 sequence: CASSVATGYEQYF. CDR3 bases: TGTGCCAGCAGCGTAGCAACAGGTTACGAGCAGTACTTC.

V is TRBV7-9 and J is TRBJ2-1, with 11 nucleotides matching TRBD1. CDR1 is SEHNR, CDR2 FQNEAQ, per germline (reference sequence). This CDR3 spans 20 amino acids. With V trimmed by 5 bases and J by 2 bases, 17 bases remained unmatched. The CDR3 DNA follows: TGTGCCAGCAGCCCTCGTGGGACAGGGGGGCCTAAGAGCCCCTACAATGAGCAGTTCTTC. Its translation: CASSPRGTGGPKSPYNEQFF.

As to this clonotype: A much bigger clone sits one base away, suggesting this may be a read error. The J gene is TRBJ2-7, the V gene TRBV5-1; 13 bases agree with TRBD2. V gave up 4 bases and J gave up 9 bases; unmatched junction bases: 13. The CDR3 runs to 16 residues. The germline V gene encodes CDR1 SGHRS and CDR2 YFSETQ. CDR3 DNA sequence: TGCGCCAGCAGCCTGCGGGGTGGGACTAGCGGGACCGGGCAGTACTTC. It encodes CASSLRGGTSGTGQYF. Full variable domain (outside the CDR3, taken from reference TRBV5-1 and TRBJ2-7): KAGVTQTPRYLIKTRGQQVTLSCSPISGHRSVSWYQQTPGQGLQFLFEYFSETQRNKGNFPGRFSGRQFSNSRSEMNVSTLELGDSALYLCASSLRGGTSGTGQYFGPGTRLTVT.

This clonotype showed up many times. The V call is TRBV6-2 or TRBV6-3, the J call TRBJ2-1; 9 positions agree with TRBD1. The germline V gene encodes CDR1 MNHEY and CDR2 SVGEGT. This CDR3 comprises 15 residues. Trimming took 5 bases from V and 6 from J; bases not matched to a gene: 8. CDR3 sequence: CASSKDRGNTNEQFF. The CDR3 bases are TGTGCCAGCAGTAAGGACAGGGGAAACACCAATGAGCAGTTCTTC.

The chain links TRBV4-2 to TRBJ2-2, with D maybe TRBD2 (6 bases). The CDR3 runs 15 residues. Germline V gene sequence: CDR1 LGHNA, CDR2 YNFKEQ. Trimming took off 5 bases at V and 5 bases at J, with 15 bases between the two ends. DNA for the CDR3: TGTGCCAGCAGCGGCCTTGGAGGGAAGACCGGGGAGCTGTTTTTT. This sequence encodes CASSGLGGKTGELFF.

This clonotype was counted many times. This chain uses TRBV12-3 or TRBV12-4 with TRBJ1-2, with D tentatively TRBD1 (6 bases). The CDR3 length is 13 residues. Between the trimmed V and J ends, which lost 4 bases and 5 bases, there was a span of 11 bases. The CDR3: CASSSQGPYGYTF. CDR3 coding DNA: TGTGCCAGCAGTTCACAGGGACCATATGGCTACACCTTC.

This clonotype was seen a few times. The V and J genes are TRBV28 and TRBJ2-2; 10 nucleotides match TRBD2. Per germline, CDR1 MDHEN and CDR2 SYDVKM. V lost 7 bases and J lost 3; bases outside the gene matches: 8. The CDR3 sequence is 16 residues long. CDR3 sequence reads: CASTPSGRRDTGELFF. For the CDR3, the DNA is TGTGCCAGCACCCCTAGCGGGAGAAGAGACACCGGGGAGCTGTTTTTT.

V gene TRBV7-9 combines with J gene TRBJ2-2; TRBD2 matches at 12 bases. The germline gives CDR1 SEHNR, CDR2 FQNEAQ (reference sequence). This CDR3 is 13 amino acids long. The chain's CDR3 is CASGTSGTGELFF. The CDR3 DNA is TGTGCTAGCGGGACTAGCGGGACCGGGGAGCTGTTTTTT. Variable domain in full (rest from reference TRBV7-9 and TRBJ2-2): DTGVSQNPRHKITKRGQNVTFRCDPISEHNRLYWYRQTLGQGPEFLTYFQNEAQLEKSRLLSDRFSAERPKGSFSTLEIQRTEQGDSAMYLCASGTSGTGELFFGEGSRLTVL.

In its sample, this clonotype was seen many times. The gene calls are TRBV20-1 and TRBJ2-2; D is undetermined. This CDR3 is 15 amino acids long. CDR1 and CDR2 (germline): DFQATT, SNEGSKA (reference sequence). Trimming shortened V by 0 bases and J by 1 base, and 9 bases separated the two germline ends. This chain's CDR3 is CSARDAAGNTGELFF. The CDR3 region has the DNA TGCAGTGCTAGAGATGCGGCAGGGAACACCGGGGAGCTGTTTTTT.

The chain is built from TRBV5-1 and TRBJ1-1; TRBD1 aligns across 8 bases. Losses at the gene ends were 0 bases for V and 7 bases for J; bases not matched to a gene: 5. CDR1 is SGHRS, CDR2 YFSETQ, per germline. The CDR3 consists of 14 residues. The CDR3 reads CASSLGTGNGEAFF. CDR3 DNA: TGCGCCAGCAGCTTGGGGACAGGGAATGGTGAAGCTTTCTTT.

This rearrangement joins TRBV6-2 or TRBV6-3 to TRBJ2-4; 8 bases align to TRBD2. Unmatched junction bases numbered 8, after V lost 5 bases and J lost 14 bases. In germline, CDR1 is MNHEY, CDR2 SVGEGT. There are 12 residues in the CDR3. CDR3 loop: CASSDQRGPKYF. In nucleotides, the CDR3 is TGTGCCAGCAGTGACCAGCGGGGGCCTAAGTACTTC.